This T cell receptor (beta chain) was sequenced in a study of cytomegalovirus exposure and HLA in healthy donors. Broader study findings: Researchers reported that three CMV-associated chains were confirmed in vitro as CMV antigen-specific. The likely origin of a cluster of highly shared sequence variants was a sequencing artifact. Later on, a genetic analysis was performed. It linked a missense variant in DCLRE1C with V- and J-gene trimming of TCR beta. In an earlier analysis, productive rearrangement rates for most beta V segments clustered near 87% or 30%.

Researchers ran the PCR with 60 Vbeta and 13 Jbeta primers. Sequencing was performed with immunoSEQ multiplex PCR; in TCRdb, only in-frame clones are kept and a portion is missing. The sample lists approximately 210,000 clones, about three quarters occurring once. Concerning this clone itself: The antigen is not known.

From germline, CDR1 is KGHSH and CDR2 LQKENI. This CDR3 has 15 amino acids. V lost 6 bases and J lost 0, with 14 bases in between. The chain combines TRBV18 with TRBJ1-1; D gene unclear. The specimen was PBMCs. The origin of this receptor is a woman aged 40 to 49 in good health and CMV-seronegative. In DNA form, the CDR3 reads TGTGCCAGCTCCCTCAACGGGGTGTTGAACACTGAAGCTTTCTTT. This encodes CASSLNGVLNTEAFF.